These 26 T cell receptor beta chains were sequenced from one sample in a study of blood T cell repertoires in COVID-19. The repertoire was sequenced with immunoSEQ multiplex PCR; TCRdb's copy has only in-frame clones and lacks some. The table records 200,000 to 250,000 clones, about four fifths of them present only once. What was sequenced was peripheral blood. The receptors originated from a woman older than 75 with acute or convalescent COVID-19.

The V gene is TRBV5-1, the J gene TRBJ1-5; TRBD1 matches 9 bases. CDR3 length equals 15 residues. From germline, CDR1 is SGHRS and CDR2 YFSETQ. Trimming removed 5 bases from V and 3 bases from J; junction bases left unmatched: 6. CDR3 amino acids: CASSQGQGSNQPQHF. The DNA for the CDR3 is TGCGCCAGCAGTCAAGGACAGGGGTCCAATCAGCCCCAGCATTTT.

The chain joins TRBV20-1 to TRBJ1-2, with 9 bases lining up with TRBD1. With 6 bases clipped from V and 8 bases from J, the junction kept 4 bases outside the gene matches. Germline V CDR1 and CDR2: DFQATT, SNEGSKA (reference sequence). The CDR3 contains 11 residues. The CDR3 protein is CSAGDRVGYTF. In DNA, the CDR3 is TGCAGTGCCGGGGACAGGGTGGGCTACACCTTC.

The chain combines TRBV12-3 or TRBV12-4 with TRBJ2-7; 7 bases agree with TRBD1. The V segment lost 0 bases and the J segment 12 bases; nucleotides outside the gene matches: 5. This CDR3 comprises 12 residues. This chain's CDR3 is CASSLATGPRYF. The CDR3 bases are TGTGCCAGCAGTTTAGCGACAGGGCCTCGGTACTTC.

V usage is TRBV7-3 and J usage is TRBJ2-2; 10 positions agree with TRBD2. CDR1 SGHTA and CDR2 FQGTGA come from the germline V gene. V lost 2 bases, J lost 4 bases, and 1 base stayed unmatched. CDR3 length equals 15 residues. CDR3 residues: CASSLLAGATGELFF. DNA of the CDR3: TGTGCCAGCAGCTTACTAGCGGGGGCCACCGGGGAGCTGTTTTTT.

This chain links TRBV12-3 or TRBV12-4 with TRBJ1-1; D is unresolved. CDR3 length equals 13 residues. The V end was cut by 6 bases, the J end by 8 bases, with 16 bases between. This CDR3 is CASSVLSLQEAFF. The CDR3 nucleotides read TGTGCCAGCAGCGTCCTTTCCCTGCAGGAAGCTTTCTTT.

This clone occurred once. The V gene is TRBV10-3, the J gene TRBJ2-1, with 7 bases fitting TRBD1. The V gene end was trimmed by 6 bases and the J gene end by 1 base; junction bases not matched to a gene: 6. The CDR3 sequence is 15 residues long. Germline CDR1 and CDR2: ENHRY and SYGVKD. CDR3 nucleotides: TGTGCCATCAGAGCTTCACAGGGGTCCTACAATGAGCAGTTCTTC. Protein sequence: CAIRASQGSYNEQFF.

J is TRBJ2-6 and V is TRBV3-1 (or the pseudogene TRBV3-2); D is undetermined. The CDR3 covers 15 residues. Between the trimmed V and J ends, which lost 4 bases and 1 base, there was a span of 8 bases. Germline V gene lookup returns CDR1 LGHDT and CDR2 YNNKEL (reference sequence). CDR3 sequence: CASSLTSSGANVLTF. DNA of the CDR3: TGTGCCAGCAGCCTTACAAGTTCTGGGGCCAACGTCCTGACTTTC.

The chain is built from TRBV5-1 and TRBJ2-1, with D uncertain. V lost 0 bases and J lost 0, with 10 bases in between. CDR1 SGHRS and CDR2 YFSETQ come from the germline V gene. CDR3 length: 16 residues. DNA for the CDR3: TGCGCCAGCAGCTTGGGGCGGATTAGCTCCTACAATGAGCAGTTCTTC. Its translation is CASSLGRISSYNEQFF.

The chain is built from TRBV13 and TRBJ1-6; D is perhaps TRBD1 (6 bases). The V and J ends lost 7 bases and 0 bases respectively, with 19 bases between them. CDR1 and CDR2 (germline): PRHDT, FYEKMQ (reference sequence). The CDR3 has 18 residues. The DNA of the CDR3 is TGTGCCAGCAAACGGACAGCGGATTTAAGCTCCTATAATTCACCCCTCCACTTT. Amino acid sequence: CASKRTADLSSYNSPLHF.

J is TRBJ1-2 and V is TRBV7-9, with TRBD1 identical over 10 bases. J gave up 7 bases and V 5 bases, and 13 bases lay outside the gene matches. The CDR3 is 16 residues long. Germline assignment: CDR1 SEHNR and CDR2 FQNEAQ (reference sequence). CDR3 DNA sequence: TGTGCCAGCAGCCGCCTAAGGGGACAGGGGTTTTCTGGCTACACCTTC. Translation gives CASSRLRGQGFSGYTF.

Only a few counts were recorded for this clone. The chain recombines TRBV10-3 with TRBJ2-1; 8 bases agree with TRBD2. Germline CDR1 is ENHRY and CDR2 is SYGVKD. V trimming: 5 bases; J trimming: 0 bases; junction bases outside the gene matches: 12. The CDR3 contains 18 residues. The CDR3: CAISFFSGELSSYNEQFF. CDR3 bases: TGTGCCATCAGTTTCTTTAGCGGGGAGCTTAGCTCCTACAATGAGCAGTTCTTC.

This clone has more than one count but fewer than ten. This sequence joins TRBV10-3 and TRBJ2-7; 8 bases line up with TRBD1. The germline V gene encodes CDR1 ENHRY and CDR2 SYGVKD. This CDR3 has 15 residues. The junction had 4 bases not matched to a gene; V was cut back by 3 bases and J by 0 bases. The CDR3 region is CAISEQGVFSYEQYF. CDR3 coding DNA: TGTGCCATCAGTGAACAGGGGGTGTTCTCCTACGAGCAGTACTTC.

The CDR3 nucleotides read TGTGCCAGCAGCCAGGGCGGCGTTGAAAAACTGTTTTTT. It codes for CASSQGGVEKLFF. V and J are TRBV12-3 or TRBV12-4 and TRBJ1-4, with D perhaps matching TRBD1 (5 bases). V dropped 6 bases and J dropped 7 bases, with 12 bases sitting between them. This CDR3 region has 13 residues.

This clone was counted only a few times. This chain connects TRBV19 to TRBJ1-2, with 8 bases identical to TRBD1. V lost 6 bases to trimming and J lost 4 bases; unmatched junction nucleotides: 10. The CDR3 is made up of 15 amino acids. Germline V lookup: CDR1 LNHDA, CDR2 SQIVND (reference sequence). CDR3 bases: TGTGCCAGTAGCCAGGACAGGGAGCGTACCTATGGCTACACCTTC. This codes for CASSQDRERTYGYTF.

The DNA of the CDR3 is TGTGCCAGCAGTTTTTGGCAGGGGAACGAGCAGTACTTC. Its translation is CASSFWQGNEQYF. The chain carries TRBV12-3 or TRBV12-4 and TRBJ2-7, with D perhaps TRBD1 (6 bases). The CDR3 spans 13 residues. With 3 bases removed from V and 5 bases from J, the gap between germline ends came to 11 bases.

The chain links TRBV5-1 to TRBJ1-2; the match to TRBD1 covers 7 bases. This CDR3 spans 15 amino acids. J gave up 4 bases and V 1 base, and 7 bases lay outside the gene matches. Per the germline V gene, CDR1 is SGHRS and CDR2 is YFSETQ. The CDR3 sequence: CASSLSLGQSYGYTF. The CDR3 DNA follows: TGCGCCAGCAGCTTGAGTCTGGGACAGAGCTATGGCTACACCTTC.

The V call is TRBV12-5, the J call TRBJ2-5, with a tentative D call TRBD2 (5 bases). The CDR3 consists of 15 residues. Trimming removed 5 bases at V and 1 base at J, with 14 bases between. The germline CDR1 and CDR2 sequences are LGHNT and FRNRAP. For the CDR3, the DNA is TGTGCTAGTGGTGACCCCGGGCTAGCCCAAGAGACCCAGTACTTC. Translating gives CASGDPGLAQETQYF. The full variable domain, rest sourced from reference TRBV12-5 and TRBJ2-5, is DARVTQTPRHKVTEMGQEVTMRCQPILGHNTVFWYRQTMMQGLELLAYFRNRAPLDDSGMPKDRFSAEMPDATLATLKIQPSEPRDSAVYFCASGDPGLAQETQYFGPGTRLLVL.

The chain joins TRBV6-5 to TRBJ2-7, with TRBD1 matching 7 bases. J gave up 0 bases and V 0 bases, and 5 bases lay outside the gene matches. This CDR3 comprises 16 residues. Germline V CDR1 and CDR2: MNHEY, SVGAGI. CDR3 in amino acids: CASSYSGGRSSYEQYF. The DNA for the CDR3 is TGTGCCAGCAGTTACTCAGGGGGCAGGAGCTCCTACGAGCAGTACTTC.

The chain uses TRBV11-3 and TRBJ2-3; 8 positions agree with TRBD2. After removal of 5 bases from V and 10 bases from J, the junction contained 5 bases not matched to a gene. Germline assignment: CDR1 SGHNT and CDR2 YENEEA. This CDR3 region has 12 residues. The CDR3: CASSRGGFAQYF. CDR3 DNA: TGTGCCAGCAGCCGGGGGGGGTTCGCGCAGTATTTT.

CDR3 residues: CASGAGPSSYNEQFF. DNA for the CDR3: TGTGCCTCCGGAGCGGGGCCCAGCTCCTACAATGAGCAGTTCTTC. The rearrangement joins TRBV10-3 to TRBJ2-1; 7 nucleotides line up with TRBD2. This CDR3 contains 15 residues. V lost 11 bases and J lost 0; bases outside the gene matches: 10. Germline lookup yields CDR1 ENHRY and CDR2 SYGVKD.

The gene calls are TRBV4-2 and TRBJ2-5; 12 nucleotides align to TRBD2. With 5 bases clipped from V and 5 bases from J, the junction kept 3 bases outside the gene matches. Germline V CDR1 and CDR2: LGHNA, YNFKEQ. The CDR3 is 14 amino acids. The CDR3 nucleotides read TGTGCCAGCAGCTCTGGACTAGCGGGGGAGACCCAGTACTTC. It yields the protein CASSSGLAGETQYF.

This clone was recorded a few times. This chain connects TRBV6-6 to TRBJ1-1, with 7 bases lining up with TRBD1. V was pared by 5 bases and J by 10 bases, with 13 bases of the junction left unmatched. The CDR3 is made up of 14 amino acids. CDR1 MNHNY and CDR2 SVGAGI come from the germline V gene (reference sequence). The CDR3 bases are TGTGCCAGCAGTCTCTCGACAGGGCGGATTTCAGCTTTCTTT. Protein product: CASSLSTGRISAFF.

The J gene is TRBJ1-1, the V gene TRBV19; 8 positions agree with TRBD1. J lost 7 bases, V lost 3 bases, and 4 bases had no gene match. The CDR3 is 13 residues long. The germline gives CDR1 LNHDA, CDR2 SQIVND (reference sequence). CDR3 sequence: CASSIQGAVEAFF. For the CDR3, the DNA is TGTGCCAGTAGTATCCAGGGGGCGGTTGAAGCTTTCTTT.

The CDR3 DNA reads TGTGCCATCAGTGAGTCGTTGTGGGGAGGAGGGGACACTGAAGCTTTCTTT. Encoded protein: CAISESLWGGGDTEAFF. The chain links TRBV10-3 to TRBJ1-1; possibly TRBD1 for D (5 bases). This CDR3 region has 17 residues. Germline CDR1 and CDR2: ENHRY and SYGVKD. With 0 bases removed from V and 3 bases from J, the gap between germline ends came to 17 bases.

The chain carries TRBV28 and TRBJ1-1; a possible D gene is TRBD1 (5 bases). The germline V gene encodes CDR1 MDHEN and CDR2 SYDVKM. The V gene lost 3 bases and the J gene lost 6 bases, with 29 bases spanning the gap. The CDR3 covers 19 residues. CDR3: CASSLGQSWAQGRGPEAFF. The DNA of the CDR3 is TGTGCCAGCAGTTTGGGGCAGTCCTGGGCGCAAGGAAGAGGCCCTGAAGCTTTCTTT.

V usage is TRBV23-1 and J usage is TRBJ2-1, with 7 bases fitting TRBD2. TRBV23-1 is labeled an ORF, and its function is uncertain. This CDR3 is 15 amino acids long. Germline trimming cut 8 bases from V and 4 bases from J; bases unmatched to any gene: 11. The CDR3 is CASGNGGTPYNEQFF. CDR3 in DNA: TGCGCCAGCGGAAACGGGGGGACTCCTTACAATGAGCAGTTCTTC.